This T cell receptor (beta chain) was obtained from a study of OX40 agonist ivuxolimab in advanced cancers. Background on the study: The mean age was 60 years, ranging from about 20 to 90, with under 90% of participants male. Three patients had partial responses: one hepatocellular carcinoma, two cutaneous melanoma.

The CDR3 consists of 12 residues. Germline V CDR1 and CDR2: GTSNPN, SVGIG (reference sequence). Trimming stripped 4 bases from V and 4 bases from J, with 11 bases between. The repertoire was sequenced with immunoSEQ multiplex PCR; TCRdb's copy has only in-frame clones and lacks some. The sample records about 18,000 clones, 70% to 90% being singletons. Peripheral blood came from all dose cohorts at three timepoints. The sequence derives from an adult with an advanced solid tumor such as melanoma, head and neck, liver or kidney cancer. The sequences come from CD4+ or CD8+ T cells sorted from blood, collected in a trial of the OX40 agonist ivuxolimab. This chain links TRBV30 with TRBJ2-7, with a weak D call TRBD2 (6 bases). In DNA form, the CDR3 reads TGTGCCTGGACCCCCGGAGGGTACGAGCAGTACTTC. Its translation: CAWTPGGYEQYF.